Ten or more counts support the clone carrying this T cell receptor (beta chain). Its antigen is still unknown. Uncontrolled infection, other autoimmune disease, pregnancy or lactation barred patients from enrollment. The authors obtained PBMCs from around 10 ml of fresh peripheral blood. The CDR3 has 13 amino acids. Between the trimmed V and J ends, which lost 7 bases and 8 bases, there was a span of 17 bases. These data come from a study of T cells in Graves' hyperthyroidism and ophthalmopathy. Notes on the study in general: For ophthalmopathy, model prediction preceded onset by a median about 6 months. Blood also showed most of the thyroid clonotypes that were expanded above 0.001.

The TCR beta CDR3 regions underwent amplification using RNA transcripts as the source. Initially, a first-round RT-PCR of the TCR CDR3 employed the HTBI primer set. TCRdb analysed the multiplex PCR reads with MiXCR anew, one entry per CDR3 protein. The sample consists of around 520,000 distinct CDR3 sequences, around 15% of them appearing once. The rearrangement joins TRBV12-3 or TRBV12-4 to TRBJ1-2, with a possible D match to TRBD1 (6 bases). The specimen sequenced was blood. The receptor was derived from a woman aged 35 to 49 with Graves' hyperthyroidism. Written as DNA, the CDR3 is TGTGCCAGCACCCTGCAGGGGTCGGACGGCTACACCTTC. Encoded protein: CASTLQGSDGYTF.